The text below deals with one T cell receptor (beta chain). Produced via immunoSEQ multiplex PCR; TCRdb's table is partial and in-frame only. The repertoire has around 130,000 clones, about nine tenths of them found once; the top ten carry 1.5% to 2%. The sample originates from a study of T cell responses to AZD1222 COVID-19 vaccine. Sequenced material: peripheral blood, taken 28 days after the second AZD1222 dose. The TCR sequence derives from an adult who received the AZD1222 COVID-19 vaccine.

In nucleotides, the CDR3 is TGTGCCAGCAGCTTAGACAGAGGGCATGAGCAGTTCTTC. Translated, it gives CASSLDRGHEQFF. The chain links TRBV11-3 to TRBJ2-1; tentatively, D is TRBD2 (5 bases). Between the trimmed V and J ends, which lost 0 bases and 8 bases, there was a span of 8 bases. Germline CDR1 and CDR2: SGHNT and YENEEA. The CDR3 length is 13 residues.